This record covers a single T cell receptor (beta chain). Its target is unknown. This entry is derived from a study of shared clonotypes between healthy human individuals. General observations from the study: The sole specimen, blood, was sampled, and tissue repertoires likely differ. Clonotype sharing among donors likely depends on sequencing depth.

Sequenced by immunoSEQ multiplex PCR; TCRdb stores in-frame clones only, minus some. The sample records about 600,000 clones, around 97% being singletons. Looked up from germline, CDR1 is MNHEY and CDR2 is SMNVEV (reference sequence). This CDR3 contains 15 residues. V was clipped by 2 bases and J by 7 bases, with 12 bases between them. This clonotype was obtained from a woman in her twenties or thirties in good health. Sequencing input: naive CD4+ T cells sorted from blood. Subset reported: CD45RA+ positively selected. This rearrangement joins TRBV27 to TRBJ1-6; weak D call: TRBD1 (6 bases). CDR3 bases: TGTGCCAGCAGTTTAGGAACAGGGAGGAATTCACCCCTCCACTTT. Translating it yields CASSLGTGRNSPLHF.